These 29 T cell receptor beta chains were all obtained from the same sample, sequenced in a study of a mutant IDH1 vaccine in newly diagnosed glioma. Measured with immunoSEQ multiplex PCR; TCRdb has only the in-frame clones, and not every one. The sample shows roughly 120,000 clones, around 80% of them seen only once. Described time point: week 11, during vaccination. Mutant IDH1 20-mer peptide, at 300 ug, made up each vaccine dose, with topical imiquimod. No antigen has been identified for these receptors. The sequencing here drew on PBMCs, taken from a glioma patient whose treatment included an IDH1 peptide vaccine. The source is a man between 35 and 55 years old with glioma.

The chain couples TRBV11-2 to TRBJ1-5; D remains unclear. This CDR3 contains 15 residues. Germline V CDR1 and CDR2: SGHAT, FQNNGV. Deletions cut 2 bases from V and 1 base from J, with 9 bases between. The CDR3 nucleotides are TGTGCCAGCAGCTTAACCCCGTCAAGCAATCAGCCCCAGCATTTT. Amino acid sequence: CASSLTPSSNQPQHF. Based on the CDR3 plus reference TRBV11-2 and TRBJ1-5, the full variable domain is EAGVAQSPRYKIIEKRQSVAFWCNPISGHATLYWYQQILGQGPKLLIQFQNNGVVDDSQLPKDRFSAERLKGVDSTLKIQPAKLEDSAVYLCASSLTPSSNQPQHFGDGTRLSIL.

The chain employs TRBV4-2 and TRBJ2-5; the match to TRBD2 covers 9 bases. This CDR3 has 18 residues. V dropped 1 base and J dropped 4; count of bases not matched to a gene: 13. Germline assignment: CDR1 LGHNA and CDR2 YNFKEQ. The CDR3 loop reads CASSQGGRGGTLRETQYF. The CDR3 nucleotides are TGTGCCAGCAGCCAAGGAGGGCGGGGGGGAACGTTGCGAGAGACCCAGTACTTC.

The DNA of the CDR3 is TGTGCCAGTAGTGGACAACCGGGACTGGCACTGACAGATACGCAGTATTTT. This translates into CASSGQPGLALTDTQYF. The V and J genes are TRBV19 and TRBJ2-3, with D maybe TRBD2 (6 bases). The germline V gene has CDR1 LNHDA and CDR2 SQIVND (reference sequence). V lost 5 bases, J lost 3 bases, and 21 bases lay in between. This CDR3 comprises 17 residues.

The chain combines TRBV27 with TRBJ2-3, with D tentatively TRBD2 (5 bases). V was shortened by 2 bases and J by 7 bases, with 7 bases between the two germline ends. This CDR3 is 12 amino acids long. Germline V gene lookup returns CDR1 MNHEY and CDR2 SMNVEV (reference sequence). In DNA form, the CDR3 reads TGTGCCAGCAGTTTACGGGGTAATACGCAGTATTTT. It translates to CASSLRGNTQYF.

The chain has TRBV5-1 and TRBJ2-3; possible D gene TRBD2, 6 bases. Germline CDR1 is SGHRS and CDR2 is YFSETQ. This CDR3 contains 14 residues. Trimming shortened V by 0 bases and J by 1 base, and 6 bases separated the two germline ends. CDR3 in amino acids: CASSLASGTDTQYF. The CDR3 DNA reads as TGCGCCAGCAGCTTGGCTAGCGGCACAGATACGCAGTATTTT.

V is TRBV7-8 and J is TRBJ1-5; D not resolved. V was shortened by 3 bases and J by 3 bases, with 15 bases between the two germline ends. The CDR3 has 16 residues. The germline CDR1 and CDR2 sequences are SGHVS and FQNEAQ. CDR3 nucleotide sequence: TGTGCCAGCAGCTTGCCAATCGGGTACACCAATCAGCCCCAGCATTTT. This encodes CASSLPIGYTNQPQHF. The variable domain in full, with the rest retrieved from reference TRBV7-8 and TRBJ1-5, is GAGVSQSPRYKVAKRGQDVALRCDPISGHVSLFWYQQALGQGPEFLTYFQNEAQLDKSGLPSDRFFAERPEGSVSTLKIQRTQQEDSAVYLCASSLPIGYTNQPQHFGDGTRLSIL.

Remarks on this clone: Different DNA sequences within this sample yield the same CDR3. The genes are TRBV7-9 and TRBJ1-5; D gene ambiguous. The germline V gene encodes CDR1 SEHNR and CDR2 FQNEAQ (reference sequence). Trimming took 2 bases from V and 4 from J, leaving 3 bases between them. CDR3 length: 12 amino acids. The CDR3 DNA follows: TGTGCCAGCAGCTTACCTAATCAGCCCCAGCATTTT. Protein product: CASSLPNQPQHF.

The chain links TRBV6-1 to TRBJ1-6; maybe TRBD1 (5 bases). Germline lookup yields CDR1 MNHNS and CDR2 SASEGT. CDR3 length: 13 amino acids. V was shortened by 2 bases and J by 17 bases, with 16 bases between the two germline ends. In DNA, the CDR3 is TGTGCCAGCAGTGAAATAGCAGGGCGCCGTGTCCACTTT. As protein: CASSEIAGRRVHF.

The gene calls are TRBV27 and TRBJ2-7, with D unclear. V lost 8 bases, J lost 6 bases, and 14 bases lay in between. Germline CDR1 MNHEY, CDR2 SMNVEV (reference sequence). CDR3 length: 12 residues. CDR3 sequence reads: CASRSLGFEQYF. CDR3 bases: TGTGCCAGCCGGTCTCTGGGGTTCGAGCAGTACTTC.

The chain joins TRBV10-3 to TRBJ1-1; the match to TRBD1 covers 9 bases. V shed 3 bases and J 0 bases; nucleotides not matched to a gene: 8. There are 17 residues in the CDR3. CDR1 is ENHRY and CDR2 is SYGVKD in the germline V gene. The CDR3 nucleotides are TGTGCCATCAGTGACAGGGACAGGGTGGCGATGAACACTGAAGCTTTCTTT. It codes for CAISDRDRVAMNTEAFF.

The rearrangement uses TRBV27 and TRBJ1-1; perhaps TRBD1 as D (6 bases). Germline V lookup: CDR1 MNHEY, CDR2 SMNVEV (reference sequence). V dropped 6 bases and J dropped 1 base, with 9 bases sitting between them. CDR3 length equals 13 residues. CDR3 sequence reads: CASRMTGNTEAFF. The CDR3 coding sequence is TGTGCCAGCAGGATGACAGGGAACACTGAAGCTTTCTTT.

The CDR3 DNA follows: TGCGCCAGCAGCCAAGAGTTATTCTACGAGCAGTACTTC. Protein sequence: CASSQELFYEQYF. The chain has TRBV4-3 and TRBJ2-7; D not resolved. Trimming cost V 0 bases and J 3 bases, with 6 bases left between them. The CDR3 consists of 13 residues. The germline V gene has CDR1 LGHNA and CDR2 YSLEER.

This sequence joins TRBV5-7 and TRBJ2-7, with D perhaps matching TRBD1 (6 bases). TRBV5-7 is placed among ORFs of uncertain function. V lost 6 bases and J lost 2, with 15 bases in between. There are 14 residues in the CDR3. CDR3 coding DNA: TGTGCCAGCAACTCCGGGCAGGGGACCTACGAGCAGTACTTC. Translating gives CASNSGQGTYEQYF.

The genes are TRBV11-3 and TRBJ1-1; TRBD1 is a possible D gene (5 bases). This CDR3 has 13 amino acids. CDR1 and CDR2 from the germline V gene are SGHNT and YENEEA. With 0 bases removed from V and 11 bases from J, the gap between germline ends came to 13 bases. CDR3 coding DNA: TGTGCCAGCAGCTTAGAAACGAGGGGCCGGGCTTTCTTT. This gives the protein CASSLETRGRAFF.

This clone was counted between two and nine times. The chain uses TRBV4-3 and TRBJ2-1, with a tentative D call TRBD1 (6 bases). CDR3 length: 15 amino acids. Germline CDR1 and CDR2: LGHNA and YSLEER. V lost 2 bases and J lost 5, with 13 bases in between. CDR3 protein: CASSQSGQRDNEQFF. The CDR3 coding sequence is TGCGCCAGCAGCCAATCAGGACAGAGGGACAATGAGCAGTTCTTC.

The chain is built from TRBV6-1 and TRBJ2-5; possible D gene TRBD1, 5 bases. Germline V gives CDR1 MNHNS, CDR2 SASEGT. The CDR3 spans 13 residues. The V and J ends lost 3 bases and 2 bases respectively, with 7 bases between them. The CDR3 sequence: CASSDDRQETQYF. DNA for the CDR3: TGTGCCAGCAGTGATGACAGACAAGAGACCCAGTACTTC.

This clone was recorded at least ten times. The J gene is TRBJ2-7, the V gene TRBV10-1; unclear D gene. Germline assignment: CDR1 WNHNN and CDR2 SYGVQD (reference sequence). This CDR3 is 12 amino acids long. Trimming took off 6 bases at V and 0 bases at J, with 6 bases between the two ends. CDR3 region: CASRASSYEQYF. For the CDR3, the DNA is TGCGCCAGCAGGGCCAGCTCCTACGAGCAGTACTTC.

The chain couples TRBV2 to TRBJ1-3; D gene ambiguous. The CDR3 is 14 amino acids. CDR1 is SNHLY and CDR2 is FYNNEI in the germline V gene. Trimming pared 3 bases from V and 4 bases from J, leaving 10 bases between. CDR3: CASSESSRGNTIYF. The DNA for the CDR3 is TGTGCCAGCAGTGAGTCCTCCCGGGGAAACACCATATATTTT. Together with reference TRBV2 and TRBJ1-3, the CDR3 gives the full variable domain: EPEVTQTPSHQVTQMGQEVILRCVPISNHLYFYWYRQILGQKVEFLVSFYNNEISEKSEIFDDQFSVERPDGSNFTLKIRSTKLEDSAMYFCASSESSRGNTIYFGEGSWLTVV.

The chain is built from TRBV18 and TRBJ2-7, with D possibly being TRBD2 (5 bases). V lost 2 bases to trimming and J lost 0 bases, with 17 bases between them. The germline V gene encodes CDR1 KGHSH and CDR2 LQKENI. This CDR3 is built from 17 residues. The CDR3 region is CASSPFRLAHDSYEQYF. DNA of the CDR3: TGTGCCAGCTCACCATTCCGGCTAGCCCACGACTCCTACGAGCAGTACTTC.

The V call is TRBV19, the J call TRBJ1-3, with D uncertain. From germline, CDR1 is LNHDA and CDR2 SQIVND (reference sequence). The CDR3 length is 14 residues. The germline V and J ends were trimmed by 5 bases and 3 bases, with 11 bases remaining between them. CDR3 nucleotide sequence: TGTGCCAGTAGTCCCTGGGGTAATGGAAACACCATATATTTT. It yields the protein CASSPWGNGNTIYF.

The gene calls are TRBV9 and TRBJ2-3, with 7 nucleotides matching TRBD1. The J segment lost 0 bases and the V segment lost 0 bases, leaving 7 bases of the junction unmatched. In germline, CDR1 is SGDLS, CDR2 YYNGEE. The CDR3 covers 17 residues. The chain's CDR3 is CASSVGRGGPSTDTQYF. The CDR3 coding sequence is TGTGCCAGCAGCGTAGGAAGAGGGGGCCCTAGCACAGATACGCAGTATTTT. The full variable domain, rest sourced from reference TRBV9 and TRBJ2-3, is DSGVTQTPKHLITATGQRVTLRCSPRSGDLSVYWYQQSLDQGLQFLIQYYNGEERAKGNILERFSAQQFPDLHSELNLSSLELGDSALYFCASSVGRGGPSTDTQYFGPGTRLTVL.

The chain combines TRBV25-1 with TRBJ2-1, with a possible D match to TRBD1 (6 bases). This CDR3 region has 14 residues. The germline V gene encodes CDR1 MGHDK and CDR2 SYGVNS. With 6 bases removed from V and 2 bases from J, the gap between germline ends came to 11 bases. The CDR3 DNA sequence: TGTGCCAGCAGGTATCAGGGGACCTACAATGAGCAGTTCTTC. The encoded protein is CASRYQGTYNEQFF.

The chain links TRBV30 to TRBJ2-4; D gene ambiguous. V was clipped by 0 bases and J by 3 bases, with 15 bases between them. The length of the CDR3 is 16 residues. Germline CDR1 is GTSNPN and CDR2 is SVGIG (reference sequence). CDR3 coding DNA: TGTGCCTGGAGTGTAAGGCTAGGCTACGGCAAAAACATTCAGTACTTC. Translating gives CAWSVRLGYGKNIQYF.

The chain is built from TRBV4-2 and TRBJ2-7, with D possibly matching TRBD1 (6 bases). CDR1 is LGHNA and CDR2 is YNFKEQ in the germline V gene. The CDR3 is 15 amino acids. Trimming shortened V by 0 bases and J by 6 bases, and 15 bases separated the two germline ends. The CDR3 is CASSQEPGTSGEQYF. The CDR3 coding sequence is TGTGCCAGCAGCCAAGAACCAGGGACATCAGGCGAGCAGTACTTC.

This chain connects TRBV6-1 to TRBJ2-7; 7 nucleotides align to TRBD1. Losses at the gene ends were 4 bases for V and 2 bases for J; bases not matched to a gene: 8. The germline V gene has CDR1 MNHNS and CDR2 SASEGT. CDR3 length: 15 residues. CDR3 amino acids: CASSVLGQPPYEQYF. DNA of the CDR3: TGTGCCAGCAGTGTTTTGGGACAGCCGCCCTACGAGCAGTACTTC.

The chain carries TRBV10-3 and TRBJ2-3; D is perhaps TRBD1 or TRBD2 (6 bases each). The V end was cut by 2 bases, the J end by 2 bases, with 8 bases between. CDR1 is ENHRY and CDR2 is SYGVKD in the germline V gene. The CDR3 length is 14 residues. The CDR3, as DNA: TGTGCCATCAGTGAGAGGGGGGCCACAGATACGCAGTATTTT. Residues: CAISERGATDTQYF.

The rearrangement links TRBV25-1 to TRBJ1-2; D gene uncertain. The CDR3 is 14 residues long. Per germline, CDR1 MGHDK and CDR2 SYGVNS. Trimming removed 6 bases at V and 2 bases at J, with 13 bases between. The CDR3 sequence: CASSFRAANYGYTF. CDR3 in DNA: TGTGCCAGCAGCTTTAGGGCTGCAAACTATGGCTACACCTTC.

The chain employs TRBV5-5 and TRBJ1-2; D is uncertain. Germline loops: CDR1 SGHKS, CDR2 YYEKEE (reference sequence). With 1 base removed from V and 4 bases from J, the gap between germline ends came to 8 bases. This CDR3 contains 13 residues. The chain's CDR3 is CASSLTDLYGYTF. CDR3 nucleotide sequence: TGTGCCAGCAGCTTGACAGACCTCTATGGCTACACCTTC.

The chain combines TRBV5-4 with TRBJ1-1; 7 bases are shared with TRBD1. CDR3 length: 12 amino acids. Germline CDR1 SGHNT, CDR2 YYREEE (reference sequence). V trimming: 4 bases; J trimming: 9 bases; junction bases outside the gene matches: 6. The CDR3 region has the DNA TGTGCCAGCAGCCCGAGGGACAGTCAAGCTTTCTTT. Its translation is CASSPRDSQAFF.